Sequencing of this TCR beta chain was carried out in a study of a mutant IDH1 vaccine in newly diagnosed glioma. Study-level background: Beginning 4-6 weeks after radiotherapy alone, or with temozolomide cycles, vaccination took place.

With regard to this clone: Its antigen is as yet unknown.

The CDR3 runs 15 residues. Germline CDR1 reads SGHVS; CDR2 reads FQNEAQ. Trimming took 1 base from V and 5 from J, leaving 12 bases between them. Time point indicated: week 23, last vaccination. In the vaccine, a single dose held 300 ug of the mutant IDH1 20-mer peptide, along with topical imiquimod. Sequencing used immunoSEQ multiplex PCR; TCRdb keeps in-frame clones, though not all of them. This sample has 70,000 to 90,000 clones; 65% to 90% occur once, and the top ten carry around 2%. The sequences come from PBMCs, collected from a glioma patient whose treatment included an IDH1 peptide vaccine. The V gene is TRBV7-8, the J gene TRBJ1-5; no clear D. The receptor comes from a man aged 30 to 39 with glioma. Some clones in this sample may be carry-over from other donors' samples. CDR3 DNA sequence: TGTGCCAGCAGCTTAGGGAGGGTCCAAGATCAGCCCCAGCATTTT. Translation gives CASSLGRVQDQPQHF.